This TCR beta chain was recorded in a study of CXCR3-negative and CXCR3-positive naive CD8 T cells. Of note for this clonotype: Its antigen remains unknown.

CDR1 and CDR2 (germline): MDHEN, SYDVKM. The CDR3 has 14 residues. UMI-tagged TRB cDNA libraries were built via 5' RACE. TCRdb re-called the 5' RACE reads and shows each CDR3 protein once, DNA omitted. The sample features tens of thousands of distinct CDR3 sequences, with roughly 0.48% in its top ten. General study findings and limits: TRB CDR3 hydrophobicity was greater in CXCR3-positive naive cells than in CXCR3-negative naive cells. The majority of assays used fresh PBMCs, and CXCR3 expression partially decreased after cryopreservation. Naive subsets had comparable surface CD5; TCR strength was inferred from TRB CDR3 properties.

The genes are TRBV28 and TRBJ2-7. Source material: naive CXCR3+ CD8+ T cells from blood. Subset indicated: CD45RO-CCR7+CD27+CD95- naive CD8+ T cells expressing CXCR3 (TNR3+). The receptor was derived from a human donor in good health. Some clones in this sample may be carry-over from other donors' samples. The CDR3 protein is CASSLWGDLYEQYF.